This T cell receptor (beta chain) originates from a study of early T cells in non-severe SARS-CoV-2 infection (dated by TCRdb to about 2021). In the study overall: Because TCR sequencing was done on bulk RNA from unsorted whole blood, the alpha and beta chains could not be paired. Overall study results and their limits: VDJdb matching was skewed toward anti-spike CD8 responses and likely underestimated virus-specific expansions by missing private and CD4 specificities.

A case-control design nested within a healthcare worker cohort in London, UK, was used, with weekly nasopharyngeal swab PCR tests and blood sampling performed. Healthcare workers were enrolled in the week of the UK lockdown, from 23 to 31 March 2020, and were followed every week for up to roughly 15 weeks. In its sample, this clonotype was seen many times. This clone's antigen is unknown. No base qualities exist here, and no much larger clone lies one base off it. CDR1 and CDR2 are read off the germline V gene as SQVTM and ANQGSEA. There are 12 amino acids in the CDR3, from cysteine to phenylalanine inclusive. Only CDR3 DNA is held: 36 bases, read in frame from base 1. V gives up 3 bases and J gives up 3 bases, and the segment between their germline ends measures 6 bases. The library was built by means of 5' RACE. Sequencing took place on a NextSeq 500. In the TCR library protocol, unique molecular identifiers were attached to individual cDNA molecules to correct for PCR bias and sequencing error. Sequencing covered both TCR alpha and beta chains, and within each sample the abundances of alpha and beta sequences were tightly co-correlated. Regarding the original processing steps: Decombinator V4 was used to annotate TCR sequences for V gene, J gene and CDR3. TCRs were defined as expanded if a significant change between any two time points was detected under a Poisson model with p below 0.0001. TCR abundances were normalised to the total number of TCRs sequenced per sample and were expressed as counts per million. TRAV1-2 paired with TRAJ12, TRAJ20 or TRAJ33 defined MAIT TCRs, while TRAV10 paired with TRAJ18 defined iNKT TCRs. VDJdb, accessed on 1 November 2021, was searched for TCRs annotated for CMV, EBV and SARS-CoV-2, and TCRs annotated for more than one antigen were excluded. In TCRdb, the public reads were trimmed at Q25 with fastp and aligned with MiXCR, with productive beta chains retained. Rows with a matching CDR3 protein are joined into one entry that keeps the most common DNA and genes. None of the V and J calls come from the authors' own analysis; TCRdb made them. The sample includes 30,000 to 40,000 distinct CDR3 sequences, with approximately 6.6% observed a single time. The ten most abundant clones make up around 23% of the sample.

The input for sequencing was whole blood, taken at baseline. Recombination joined TRBV29-1 with TRBJ2-1; no D gene is confidently identified. The origin of this receptor is an adult who was a healthcare worker with PCR-confirmed SARS-CoV-2 infection or an uninfected control (not recorded which). CDR3 protein: CSVDFNYNEQFF. The DNA sequence follows: TGCAGCGTTGATTTCAACTACAATGAGCAGTTCTTC.